This T cell receptor beta chain comes out of a study of identical twins. MiXCR, applied by TCRdb to the 5' RACE reads, yields one record per CDR3 protein. Counted here are some 330,000 distinct CDR3 sequences, 9% occurring once; the ten biggest clones make up 8% to 9.5%. This clonotype was found a few times. The CDR3 length is 15 residues. Germline CDR1 is SGHRS and CDR2 is YFSETQ. V lost 4 bases and J 0 bases, leaving 13 bases between the germline ends. The gene calls are TRBV5-1 and TRBJ1-1; D gene uncertain. The sequence derives from a woman between 50 and 59 years old in good health. Sequenced: naive T cells sorted from blood. The CDR3 reads CASSPGIAMNTEAFF. CDR3 DNA sequence: TGCGCCAGCAGCCCCGGAATCGCCATGAACACTGAAGCTTTCTTT.